Below are 10 T cell receptor beta chains sequenced from a single sample in a study of OX40 agonist ivuxolimab in advanced cancers. Generated by immunoSEQ multiplex PCR, the TCRdb table keeps only in-frame clones and is missing some. The sample has roughly 53,000 clones, roughly 84% seen once. The material sequenced was CD4+ or CD8+ T cells sorted from blood, taken in a trial of the OX40 agonist ivuxolimab. These receptors were taken from an adult with an advanced solid tumor such as melanoma, head and neck, liver or kidney cancer.

This chain links TRBV2 with TRBJ1-6; D might be TRBD1 (5 bases). The V gene's germline CDR1 is SNHLY and CDR2 FYNNEI. Trimming stripped 3 bases from V and 9 bases from J, with 12 bases between. CDR3 size: 14 residues. CDR3 nucleotides: TGTGCCAGCAGTGAGGAGGGGTGGTCTTCACCCCTCCACTTT. Protein: CASSEEGWSSPLHF.

The gene calls are TRBV9 and TRBJ2-1, with D possibly called TRBD1 or TRBD2 (5 bases each). The CDR3 sequence is 15 residues long. Per the germline V gene, CDR1 is SGDLS and CDR2 is YYNGEE. V lost 2 bases and J lost 8, with 17 bases in between. The DNA of the CDR3 is TGTGCCAGCAGCGTCCCTGGGACGTTGAAGGATGAGCAGTTCTTC. It yields the protein CASSVPGTLKDEQFF.

The chain carries TRBV9 and TRBJ2-1; TRBD2 matches 7 bases. After removal of 0 bases from V and 3 bases from J, the junction contained 6 bases not matched to a gene. CDR3 length: 16 residues. Germline V CDR1 and CDR2: SGDLS, YYNGEE. The CDR3 reads CASSVVGGIIYNEQFF. CDR3 coding DNA: TGTGCCAGCAGCGTAGTCGGGGGGATTATCTACAATGAGCAGTTCTTC.

CDR3 nucleotide sequence: TGTGCCAGCAGAACACCAATGACTGAAAAACTGTTTTTT. This encodes CASRTPMTEKLFF. The J gene is TRBJ1-4, the V gene TRBV28; D gene ambiguous. Trimming removed 6 bases at V and 7 bases at J, with 12 bases between. The CDR3 totals 13 residues. CDR1 is MDHEN and CDR2 is SYDVKM in the germline V gene. Variable domain in full (rest from reference TRBV28 and TRBJ1-4): DVKVTQSSRYLVKRTGEKVFLECVQDMDHENMFWYRQDPGLGLRLIYFSYDVKMKEKGDIPEGYSVSREKKERFSLILESASTNQTSMYLCASRTPMTEKLFFGSGTQLSVL.

This chain uses TRBV11-2 with TRBJ2-7, with a possible D match to TRBD2 (5 bases). Germline V gene lookup returns CDR1 SGHAT and CDR2 FQNNGV. The V end lost 1 base, the J end lost 3 bases, and 13 bases lay between the germline ends. The CDR3 has 15 residues. CDR3 region: CASSLGSRAVYEQYF. CDR3 DNA: TGTGCCAGCAGCTTAGGGTCTCGAGCGGTCTACGAGCAGTACTTC. The whole variable domain, filled in from reference TRBV11-2 and TRBJ2-7, reads EAGVAQSPRYKIIEKRQSVAFWCNPISGHATLYWYQQILGQGPKLLIQFQNNGVVDDSQLPKDRFSAERLKGVDSTLKIQPAKLEDSAVYLCASSLGSRAVYEQYFGPGTRLTVT.

The V and J genes are TRBV19 and TRBJ2-3, with a tentative D call TRBD2 (6 bases). V was clipped by 3 bases and J by 5 bases, with 9 bases between them. The CDR3 has 13 residues. Germline CDR1 is LNHDA and CDR2 is SQIVND (reference sequence). CDR3 amino acids: CASSIPAGDTQYF. The CDR3 DNA follows: TGTGCCAGTAGTATCCCAGCGGGAGATACGCAGTATTTT.

This chain joins TRBV4-3 and TRBJ1-4; TRBD1 matches 9 bases. Losses at the gene ends were 3 bases for V and 5 bases for J; bases not matched to a gene: 7. CDR1 and CDR2 from the germline V gene are LGHNA and YSLEER. The CDR3 extends over 16 amino acids. The CDR3 DNA follows: TGCGCCAGCAGCCAGCGTACCGGGACAGGGAATGAAAAACTGTTTTTT. Protein product: CASSQRTGTGNEKLFF.

This clone came up once. The chain couples TRBV28 to TRBJ1-1; no clear D gene. Per the germline V gene, CDR1 is MDHEN and CDR2 is SYDVKM. Deletions cut 7 bases from V and 4 bases from J, with 19 bases between. CDR3 length: 15 residues. CDR3 sequence: CASIELGGWATEAFF. As DNA, the CDR3 is TGTGCCAGCATTGAGCTTGGAGGGTGGGCCACTGAAGCTTTCTTT.

This chain joins TRBV4-3 and TRBJ1-2; D is undetermined. V was clipped by 1 base and J by 7 bases, with 16 bases between them. The germline CDR1 and CDR2 sequences are LGHNA and YSLEER. This CDR3 is built from 15 residues. CDR3 residues: CASSQVLGQASGYTF. In DNA, the CDR3 is TGCGCCAGCAGCCAAGTCTTGGGCCAAGCTTCTGGCTACACCTTC.

The CDR3 spells CASSSGTVNTEAFF. CDR3 coding DNA: TGTGCCAGCAGCTCCGGGACAGTTAACACTGAAGCTTTCTTT. V usage is TRBV11-3 and J usage is TRBJ1-1; TRBD1 aligns across 7 bases. Germline CDR1 is SGHNT and CDR2 is YENEEA. V trimming: 4 bases; J trimming: 2 bases; junction bases outside the gene matches: 4. The CDR3 totals 14 residues.